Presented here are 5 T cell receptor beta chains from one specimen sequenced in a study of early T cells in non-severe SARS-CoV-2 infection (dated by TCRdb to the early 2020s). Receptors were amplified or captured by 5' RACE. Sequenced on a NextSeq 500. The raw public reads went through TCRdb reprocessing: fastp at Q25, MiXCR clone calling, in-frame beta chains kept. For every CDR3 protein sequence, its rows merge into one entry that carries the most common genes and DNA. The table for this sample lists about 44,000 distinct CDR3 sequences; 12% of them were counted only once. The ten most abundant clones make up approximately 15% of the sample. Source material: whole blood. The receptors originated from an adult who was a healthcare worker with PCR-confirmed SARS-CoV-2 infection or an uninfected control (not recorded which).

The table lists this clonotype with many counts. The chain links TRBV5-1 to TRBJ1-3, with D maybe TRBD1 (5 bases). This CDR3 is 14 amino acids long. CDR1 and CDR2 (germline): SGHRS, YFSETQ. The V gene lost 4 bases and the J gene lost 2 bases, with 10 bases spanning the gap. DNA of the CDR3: TGCGCCAGCAGCACGGGACTTACTGGAAACACCATATATTTT. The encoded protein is CASSTGLTGNTIYF.

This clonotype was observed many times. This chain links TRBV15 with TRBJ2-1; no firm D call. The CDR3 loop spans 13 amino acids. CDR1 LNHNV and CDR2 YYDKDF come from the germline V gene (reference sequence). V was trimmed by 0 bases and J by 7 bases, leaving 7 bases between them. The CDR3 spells CATSRDRTNEQFF. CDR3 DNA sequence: TGTGCCACCAGCAGAGATCGGACGAATGAGCAGTTCTTC.

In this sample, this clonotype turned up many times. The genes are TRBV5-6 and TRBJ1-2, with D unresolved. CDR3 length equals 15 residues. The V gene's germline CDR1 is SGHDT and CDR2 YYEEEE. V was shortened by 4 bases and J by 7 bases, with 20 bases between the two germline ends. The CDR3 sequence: CASSLGRWGAVGYTF. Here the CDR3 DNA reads TGTGCCAGCAGCCTGGGTCGGTGGGGAGCTGTTGGCTACACCTTC.

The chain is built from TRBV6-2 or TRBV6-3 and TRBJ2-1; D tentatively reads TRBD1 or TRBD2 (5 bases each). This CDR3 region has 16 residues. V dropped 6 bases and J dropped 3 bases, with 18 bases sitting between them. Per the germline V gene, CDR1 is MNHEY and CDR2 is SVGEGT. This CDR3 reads CASSLGGPRFYNEQFF. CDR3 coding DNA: TGTGCCAGCAGCCTTGGGGGTCCCAGATTCTACAATGAGCAGTTCTTC.

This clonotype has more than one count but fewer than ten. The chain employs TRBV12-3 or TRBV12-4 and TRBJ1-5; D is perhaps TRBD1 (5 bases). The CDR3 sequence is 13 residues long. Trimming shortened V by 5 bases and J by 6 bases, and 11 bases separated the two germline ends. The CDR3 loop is CASSMGQLQPQHF. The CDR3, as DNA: TGTGCCAGCAGTATGGGGCAGCTTCAGCCCCAGCATTTT.